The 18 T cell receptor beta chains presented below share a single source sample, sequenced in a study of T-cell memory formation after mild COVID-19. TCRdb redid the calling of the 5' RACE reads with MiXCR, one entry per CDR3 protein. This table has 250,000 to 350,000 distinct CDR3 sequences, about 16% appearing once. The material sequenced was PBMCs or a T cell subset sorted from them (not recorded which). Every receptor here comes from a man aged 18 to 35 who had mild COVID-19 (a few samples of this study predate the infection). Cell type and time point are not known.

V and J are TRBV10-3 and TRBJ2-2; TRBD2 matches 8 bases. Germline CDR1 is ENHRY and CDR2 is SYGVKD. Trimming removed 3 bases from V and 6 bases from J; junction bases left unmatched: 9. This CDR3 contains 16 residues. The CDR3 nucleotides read TGTGCCATCAGTGACCCGGGGGGGCCGAGGGCCGGGGAGCTGTTTTTT. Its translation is CAISDPGGPRAGELFF.

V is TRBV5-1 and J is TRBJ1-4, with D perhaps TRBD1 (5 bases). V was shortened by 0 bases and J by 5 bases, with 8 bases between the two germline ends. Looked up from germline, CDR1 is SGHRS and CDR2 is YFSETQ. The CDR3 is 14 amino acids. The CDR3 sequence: CASSLEGMNEKLFF. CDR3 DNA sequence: TGCGCCAGCAGCTTGGAGGGGATGAATGAAAAACTGTTTTTT.

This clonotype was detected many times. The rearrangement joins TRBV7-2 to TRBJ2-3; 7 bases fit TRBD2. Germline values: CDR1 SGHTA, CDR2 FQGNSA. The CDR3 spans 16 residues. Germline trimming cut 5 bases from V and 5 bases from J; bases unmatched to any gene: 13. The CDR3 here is CASSGSKERGLDTQYF. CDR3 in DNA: TGTGCCAGCAGCGGGTCGAAGGAGCGGGGATTAGATACGCAGTATTTT. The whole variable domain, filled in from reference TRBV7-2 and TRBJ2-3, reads GAGVSQSPSNKVTEKGKDVELRCDPISGHTALYWYRQSLGQGLEFLIYFQGNSAPDKSGLPSDRFSAERTGGSVSTLTIQRTQQEDSAVYLCASSGSKERGLDTQYFGPGTRLTVL.

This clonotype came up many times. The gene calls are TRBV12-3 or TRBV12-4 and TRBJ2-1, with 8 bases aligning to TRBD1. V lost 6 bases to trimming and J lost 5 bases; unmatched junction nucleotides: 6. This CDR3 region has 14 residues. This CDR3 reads CASSWGQVNNEQFF. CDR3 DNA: TGTGCCAGCAGCTGGGGACAGGTTAACAATGAGCAGTTCTTC.

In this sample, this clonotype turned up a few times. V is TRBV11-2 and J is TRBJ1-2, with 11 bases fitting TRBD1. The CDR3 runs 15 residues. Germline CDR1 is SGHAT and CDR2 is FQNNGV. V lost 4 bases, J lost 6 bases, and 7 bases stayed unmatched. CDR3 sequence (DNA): TGTGCCAGCAGCTCGCTTAGGACAGGGGGCCATGGCTACACCTTC. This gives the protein CASSSLRTGGHGYTF.

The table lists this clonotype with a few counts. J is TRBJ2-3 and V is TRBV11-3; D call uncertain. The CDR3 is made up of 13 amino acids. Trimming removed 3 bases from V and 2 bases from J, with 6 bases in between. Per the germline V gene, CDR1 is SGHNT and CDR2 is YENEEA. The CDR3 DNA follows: TGTGCCAGCAGCTTGTTACCCACAGATACGCAGTATTTT. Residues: CASSLLPTDTQYF.

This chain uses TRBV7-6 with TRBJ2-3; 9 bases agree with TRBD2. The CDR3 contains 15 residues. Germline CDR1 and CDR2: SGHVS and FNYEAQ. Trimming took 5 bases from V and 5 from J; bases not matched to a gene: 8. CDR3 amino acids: CASSQIAGEGDTQYF. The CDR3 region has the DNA TGTGCCAGCAGCCAGATAGCGGGGGAGGGAGATACGCAGTATTTT.

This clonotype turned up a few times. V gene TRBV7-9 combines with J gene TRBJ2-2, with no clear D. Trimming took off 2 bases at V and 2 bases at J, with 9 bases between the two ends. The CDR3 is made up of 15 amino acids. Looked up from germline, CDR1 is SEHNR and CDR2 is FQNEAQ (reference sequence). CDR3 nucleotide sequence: TGTGCCAGCAGCTTACCTATAAGTAACACCGGGGAGCTGTTTTTT. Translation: CASSLPISNTGELFF.

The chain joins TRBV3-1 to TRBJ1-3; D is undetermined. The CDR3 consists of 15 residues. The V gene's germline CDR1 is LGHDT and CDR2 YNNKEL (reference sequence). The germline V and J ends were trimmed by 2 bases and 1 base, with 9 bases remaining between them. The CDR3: CASSQRSGSGNTIYF. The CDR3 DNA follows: TGTGCCAGCAGCCAACGATCAGGTTCTGGAAACACCATATATTTT.

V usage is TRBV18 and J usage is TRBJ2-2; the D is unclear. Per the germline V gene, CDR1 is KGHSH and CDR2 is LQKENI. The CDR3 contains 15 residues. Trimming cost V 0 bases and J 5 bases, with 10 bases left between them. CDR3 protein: CASSPPGKLTGELFF. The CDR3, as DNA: TGTGCCAGCTCACCACCGGGAAAACTTACCGGGGAGCTGTTTTTT.

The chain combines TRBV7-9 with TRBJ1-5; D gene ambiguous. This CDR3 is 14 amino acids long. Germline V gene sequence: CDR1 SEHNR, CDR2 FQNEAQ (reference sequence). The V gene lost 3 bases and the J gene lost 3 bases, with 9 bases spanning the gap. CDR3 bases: TGTGCCAGCAGCTTTGGAGGGTTCAATCAGCCCCAGCATTTT. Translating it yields CASSFGGFNQPQHF.

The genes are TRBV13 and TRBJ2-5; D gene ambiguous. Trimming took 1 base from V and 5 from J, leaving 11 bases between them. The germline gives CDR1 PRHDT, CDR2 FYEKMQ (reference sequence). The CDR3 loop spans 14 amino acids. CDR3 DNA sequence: TGTGCCAGCAGCTTAGAGGGTAGCTCGGAGACCCAGTACTTC. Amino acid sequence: CASSLEGSSETQYF.

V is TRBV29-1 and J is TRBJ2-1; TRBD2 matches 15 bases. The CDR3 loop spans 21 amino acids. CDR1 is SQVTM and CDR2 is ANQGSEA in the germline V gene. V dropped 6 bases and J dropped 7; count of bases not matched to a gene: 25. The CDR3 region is CSVEGEPGLAGGNEEMNEQFF. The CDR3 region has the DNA TGCAGCGTAGAGGGAGAACCGGGACTAGCGGGGGGAAACGAAGAGATGAATGAGCAGTTCTTC.

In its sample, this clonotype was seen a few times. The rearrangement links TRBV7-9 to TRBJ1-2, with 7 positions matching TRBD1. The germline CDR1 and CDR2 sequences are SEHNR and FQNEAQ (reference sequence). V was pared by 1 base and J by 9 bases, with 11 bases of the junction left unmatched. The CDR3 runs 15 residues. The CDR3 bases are TGTGCCAGCAGCTTAGTAGGGGGCGACAGGGCGAGCTACACCTTC. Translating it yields CASSLVGGDRASYTF.

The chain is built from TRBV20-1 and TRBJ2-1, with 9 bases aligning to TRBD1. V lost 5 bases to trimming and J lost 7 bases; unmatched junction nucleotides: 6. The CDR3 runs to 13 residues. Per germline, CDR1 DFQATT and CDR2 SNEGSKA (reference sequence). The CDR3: CSAPGTGINEQFF. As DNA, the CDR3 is TGCAGTGCTCCCGGGACAGGGATTAATGAGCAGTTCTTC.

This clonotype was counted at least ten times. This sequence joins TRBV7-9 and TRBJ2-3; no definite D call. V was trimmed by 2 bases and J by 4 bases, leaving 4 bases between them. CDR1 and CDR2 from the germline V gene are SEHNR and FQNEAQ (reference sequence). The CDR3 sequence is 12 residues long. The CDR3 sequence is CASSLLADTQYF. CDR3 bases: TGTGCCAGCAGCTTACTAGCAGATACGCAGTATTTT.

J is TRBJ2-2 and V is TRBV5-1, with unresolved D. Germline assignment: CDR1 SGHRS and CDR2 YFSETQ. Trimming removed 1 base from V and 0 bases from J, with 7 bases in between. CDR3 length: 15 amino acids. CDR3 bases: TGCGCCAGCAGCTTGCAGGTCGCGAACACCGGGGAGCTGTTTTTT. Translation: CASSLQVANTGELFF.

CDR3 nucleotides: TGTGCCAGCAGTCCTCAGGGACAGGGGAAGGACGAGCAGTACTTC. This translates into CASSPQGQGKDEQYF. V gene TRBV9 combines with J gene TRBJ2-7; 10 nucleotides match TRBD1. This CDR3 region has 15 residues. Germline V gives CDR1 SGDLS, CDR2 YYNGEE. The trim removed 5 bases at V and 5 bases at J, leaving 10 bases unmatched.